This record concerns one T cell receptor beta chain sequence. This table comes from immunoSEQ multiplex PCR, and its TCRdb copy is limited to in-frame clones, with some not included. The data show some 200,000 clones, around 87% seen once. The data were taken from a study of blood T cell repertoires in COVID-19. Across the whole study: The cDNA or gDNA used as material had been derived from T cells, B-cell-depleted T cells, or PBMCs.

The TCR sequence derives from a man aged 40-50 years with active or convalescent COVID-19. The sequenced sample was peripheral blood.

The CDR3 DNA reads TGTGCCATCAGTGAGGCAGGGGATGATCAGCCCCAGCATTTT. Residues: CAISEAGDDQPQHF. The rearrangement links TRBV10-3 to TRBJ1-5; D perhaps matches TRBD1 (6 bases). CDR3 length: 14 amino acids. Germline V gives CDR1 ENHRY, CDR2 SYGVKD. V lost 2 bases, J lost 5 bases, and 10 bases lay in between.